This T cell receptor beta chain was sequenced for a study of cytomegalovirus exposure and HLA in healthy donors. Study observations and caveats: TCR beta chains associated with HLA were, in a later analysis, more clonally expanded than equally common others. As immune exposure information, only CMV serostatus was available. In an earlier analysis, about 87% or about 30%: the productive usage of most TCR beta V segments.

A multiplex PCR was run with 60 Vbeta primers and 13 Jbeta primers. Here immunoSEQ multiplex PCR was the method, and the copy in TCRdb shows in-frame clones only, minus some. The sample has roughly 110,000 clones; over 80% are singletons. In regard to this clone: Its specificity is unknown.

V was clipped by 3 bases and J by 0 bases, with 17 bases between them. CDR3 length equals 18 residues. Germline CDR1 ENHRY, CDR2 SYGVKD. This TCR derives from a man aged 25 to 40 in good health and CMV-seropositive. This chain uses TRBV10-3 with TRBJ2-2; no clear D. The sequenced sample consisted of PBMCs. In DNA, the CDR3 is TGTGCCATCAGTGATCGCGACCTGACACCCACGAACACCGGGGAGCTGTTTTTT. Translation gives CAISDRDLTPTNTGELFF.